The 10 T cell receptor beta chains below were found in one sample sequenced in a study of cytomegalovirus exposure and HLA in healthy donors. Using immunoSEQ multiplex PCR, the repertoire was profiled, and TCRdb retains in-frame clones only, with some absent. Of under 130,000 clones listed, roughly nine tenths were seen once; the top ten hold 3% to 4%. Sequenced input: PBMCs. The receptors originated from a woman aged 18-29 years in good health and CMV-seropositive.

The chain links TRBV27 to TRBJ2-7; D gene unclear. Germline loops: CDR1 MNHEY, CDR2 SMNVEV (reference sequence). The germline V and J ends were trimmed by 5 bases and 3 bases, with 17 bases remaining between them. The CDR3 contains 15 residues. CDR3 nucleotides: TGTGCCAGCAGTCTAACCCTCAAAAGTCTCTACGAGCAGTACTTC. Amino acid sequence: CASSLTLKSLYEQYF.

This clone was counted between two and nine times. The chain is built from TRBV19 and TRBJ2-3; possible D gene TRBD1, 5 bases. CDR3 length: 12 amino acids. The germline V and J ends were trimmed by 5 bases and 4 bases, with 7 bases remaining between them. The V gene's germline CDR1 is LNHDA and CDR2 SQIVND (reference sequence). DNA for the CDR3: TGTGCCAGTAGTGTCAGGGCAGATACGCAGTATTTT. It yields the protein CASSVRADTQYF.

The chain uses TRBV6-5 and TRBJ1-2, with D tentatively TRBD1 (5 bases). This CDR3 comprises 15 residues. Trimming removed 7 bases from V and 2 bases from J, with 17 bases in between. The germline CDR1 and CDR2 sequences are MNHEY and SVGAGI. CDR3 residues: CASTSPRDGNYGYTF. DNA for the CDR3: TGTGCCAGCACCAGCCCGCGGGACGGAAACTATGGCTACACCTTC.

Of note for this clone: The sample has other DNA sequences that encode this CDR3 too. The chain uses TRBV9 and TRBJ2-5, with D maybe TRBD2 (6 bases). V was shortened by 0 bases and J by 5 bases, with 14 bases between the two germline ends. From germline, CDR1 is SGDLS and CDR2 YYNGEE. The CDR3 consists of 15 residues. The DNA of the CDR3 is TGTGCCAGCAGCGTAGAACCCGGGGGAGTGGAGACCCAGTACTTC. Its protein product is CASSVEPGGVETQYF.

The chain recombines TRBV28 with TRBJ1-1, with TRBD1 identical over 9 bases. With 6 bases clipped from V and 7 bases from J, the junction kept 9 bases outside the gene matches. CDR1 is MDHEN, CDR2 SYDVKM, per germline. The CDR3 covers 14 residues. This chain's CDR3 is CASSPTGGFFEAFF. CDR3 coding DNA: TGTGCCAGCAGCCCGACAGGGGGTTTTTTTGAAGCTTTCTTT.

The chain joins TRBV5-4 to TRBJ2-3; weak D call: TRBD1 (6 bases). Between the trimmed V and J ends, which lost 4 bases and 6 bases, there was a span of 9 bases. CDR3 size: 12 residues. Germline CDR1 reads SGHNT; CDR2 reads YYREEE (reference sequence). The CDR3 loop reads CASSLDRDTQYF. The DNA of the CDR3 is TGTGCCAGCAGCCTTGACAGGGATACGCAGTATTTT.

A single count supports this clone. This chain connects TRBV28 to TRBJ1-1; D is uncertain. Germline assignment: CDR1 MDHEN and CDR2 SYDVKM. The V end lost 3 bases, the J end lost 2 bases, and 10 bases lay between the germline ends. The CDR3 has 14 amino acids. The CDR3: CASSLGKRNTEAFF. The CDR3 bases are TGTGCCAGCAGTTTGGGTAAGCGAAACACTGAAGCTTTCTTT.

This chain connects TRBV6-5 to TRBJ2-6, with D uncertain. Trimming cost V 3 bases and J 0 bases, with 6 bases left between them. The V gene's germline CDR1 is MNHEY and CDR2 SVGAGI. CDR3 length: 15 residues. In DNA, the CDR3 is TGTGCCAGCAGTTATGTACTCTCTGGGGCCAACGTCCTGACTTTC. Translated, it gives CASSYVLSGANVLTF.

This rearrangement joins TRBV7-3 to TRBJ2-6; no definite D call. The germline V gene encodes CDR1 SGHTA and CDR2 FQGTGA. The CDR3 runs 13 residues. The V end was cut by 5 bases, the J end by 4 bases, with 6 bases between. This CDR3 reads CASSPAGANVLTF. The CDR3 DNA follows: TGTGCCAGCAGCCCCGCGGGGGCCAACGTCCTGACTTTC.

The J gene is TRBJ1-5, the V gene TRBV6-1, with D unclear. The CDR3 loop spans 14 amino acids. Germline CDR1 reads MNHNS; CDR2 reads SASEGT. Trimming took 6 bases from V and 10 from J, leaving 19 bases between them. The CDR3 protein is CASRERPRAGPQHF. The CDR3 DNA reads TGTGCCAGCAGGGAAAGGCCCCGCGCGGGTCCCCAGCATTTT.